This is a list of T cell receptor beta chains from one sample in a study of cytomegalovirus exposure and HLA in healthy donors. Clones were sequenced by immunoSEQ multiplex PCR, and TCRdb holds only the in-frame ones, with some missing. Of 200,000 to 250,000 clones listed, approximately 68% are singletons. Sequenced: PBMCs. All receptors derive from a woman aged 25 to 39 in good health and CMV-seronegative. The CDR3 runs from the conserved cysteine through the conserved F or W. Each record gives: V gene, clone size, J gene, D gene, CDR3 DNA, CDR3 protein. A D gene is named only where the DNA matches it firmly. The size of a clone is reported for some rows only, either as once, few or many, or as a class for expanded clones.

TRBV15	.	TRBJ1-4	.	TGTGCCACCAGACCAACAGGCCCAACAACTAATGAAAAACTGTTTTTT	CATRPTGPTTNEKLFF
TRBV18	.	TRBJ1-1	.	TGTGCCAGCTCACCTACTATACAGGGATCGAACACTGAAGCTTTCTTT	CASSPTIQGSNTEAFF
TRBV4-1	.	TRBJ1-5	.	TGCGCCAGCAGCCAGCACCGACAGAATCAGCCCCAGCATTTT	CASSQHRQNQPQHF
TRBV4-1	.	TRBJ1-2	.	TGCGCCAGCAGCCAAGAGGGGGGAGTGGGCGGCTACACCTTC	CASSQEGGVGGYTF
TRBV9	.	TRBJ1-3	TRBD1	TGTGCCAGCAGCGTGCATAGAGGGGGCGAAGGGGCTGGAAACACCATATATTTT	CASSVHRGGEGAGNTIYF
TRBV30	.	TRBJ1-2	.	TGTGCCTGGAGGCCCAGGTCCTCCGGCTACACCTTC	CAWRPRSSGYTF
TRBV6-1	.	TRBJ2-7	.	TGTGCCAGCACCCCCAGGGTCTCCTCCTACGAGCAGTACTTC	CASTPRVSSYEQYF
TRBV6-1	.	TRBJ2-7	TRBD2	TGTGCCAGCAGTGAGGCGTCTAGCGGGAGTGGCTACGAGCAGTACTTC	CASSEASSGSGYEQYF
TRBV16	.	TRBJ1-2	.	TGTGCCAGCAGCCCCCCCCAACTAAGATCACTTGGCTACACCTTC	CASSPPQLRSLGYTF
TRBV5-5	.	TRBJ1-4	.	TGTGCCAGCAGCTTGGGGGGACAAGCCGCCGCTTATGAAAAACTGTTTTTT	CASSLGGQAAAYEKLFF
TRBV7-6	.	TRBJ2-1	.	TGTGCCAGCAGCTTCTCGGCGGCTAACAATGAGCAGTTCTTC	CASSFSAANNEQFF
TRBV30	.	TRBJ1-3	.	TGTGCCTGGAGCTCAGGCCCCCCGGCTGGAAACACCATATATTTT	CAWSSGPPAGNTIYF
TRBV7-7	.	TRBJ2-5	TRBD2	TGTGCTAGCAGCTTAGACGCTAGCGGGAGGGCCCAAGAGACCCAGTACTTC	CASSLDASGRAQETQYF
TRBV4-1	.	TRBJ2-1	TRBD2	TGCGCCAGCAGCTCACATAGCGGGAGGACGTCCAATGAGCAGTTCTTC	CASSSHSGRTSNEQFF
TRBV28	.	TRBJ2-4	TRBD1	TGTGCCAGCAGTCAACAGGGGGCTAAAAACATTCAGTACTTC	CASSQQGAKNIQYF
TRBV6-5	.	TRBJ2-7	.	TGTGCCAGCAGTTACTCTTGGGGGGTGAGCTCCTACGAGCAGTACTTC	CASSYSWGVSSYEQYF
TRBV5-1	many	TRBJ2-1	.	TGCGCCAGCAGCTTTCGGGAAAATGAGCAGTTCTTC	CASSFRENEQFF
TRBV19	.	TRBJ1-3	TRBD1	TGTGCCAGTAGTGTACAGGGGTTCTCTGGAAACACCATATATTTT	CASSVQGFSGNTIYF
TRBV5-6	.	TRBJ1-4	.	TGTGCCAGCAGCGCCCAAACAGGGACGAAACTGTTTTTT	CASSAQTGTKLFF
TRBV19	few	TRBJ1-5	.	TGTGCCAGTAGTATAAATAGGGGGGGTCAGCCCCAGCATTTT	CASSINRGGQPQHF
TRBV30	.	TRBJ1-1	.	TGTGCCTGGAGTGTACCGGGTGTGAACACTGAAGCTTTCTTT	CAWSVPGVNTEAFF
TRBV7-9	.	TRBJ1-3	.	TGTGCCAGCAGCCCCTGGACTGACATCTCTGGAAACACCATATATTTT	CASSPWTDISGNTIYF
TRBV12-5	.	TRBJ1-5	.	TGTGCTAGTGGTCACACAGGCCCACAGGGAATGAGCAATCAGCCCCAGCATTTT	CASGHTGPQGMSNQPQHF
TRBV11-1	.	TRBJ2-2	.	TGTGCCAGCAGCTTATTTGTTGGAGGCGGCAACACCGGGGAGCTGTTTTTT	CASSLFVGGGNTGELFF
TRBV2	once	TRBJ1-5	TRBD1	TGTGCCAGCAGTGGACAGGGGGATCAGCCCCAGCATTTT	CASSGQGDQPQHF
TRBV11-3	.	TRBJ2-1	.	TGTGCCAGCAGCCGCAGGGTCCCCTACAATGAGCAGTTCTTC	CASSRRVPYNEQFF
TRBV14	.	TRBJ2-3	.	TGTGCCAGCAGCCAAGTTGCAGGGCTTAGCACAGATACGCAGTATTTT	CASSQVAGLSTDTQYF
TRBV7-2	.	TRBJ2-7	TRBD1	TGTGCCAGCAGCTTAATAGGGGGACAGTTACCCTACGAGCAGTACTTC	CASSLIGGQLPYEQYF
TRBV11-2	.	TRBJ2-4	.	TGTGCCAGCAGCTCAACGATAGGAGGGAACATTCAGTACTTC	CASSSTIGGNIQYF
TRBV5-5	.	TRBJ2-1	TRBD2	TGTGCCAGCAGCCTTAGCGGGAGATATGAGCAGTTCTTC	CASSLSGRYEQFF
TRBV5-4	.	TRBJ1-2	.	TGTGCCAGCAGCTTGGTGTGGCAGGGGTATAGTGGCTACACCTTC	CASSLVWQGYSGYTF
TRBV27	.	TRBJ2-1	.	TGTGCCAGCAGTTCCATTCTGAGTGAGCAGTTCTTC	CASSSILSEQFF
TRBV2	.	TRBJ2-1	TRBD2	TGTGCCAGCAGAGGACTAGCGGGGAATGAGCAGTTCTTC	CASRGLAGNEQFF
TRBV5-6	.	TRBJ2-1	TRBD2	TGTGCCAGCACCTTGTCACAACTAGCGGGGCATGAGCAGTTCTTC	CASTLSQLAGHEQFF
TRBV27	.	TRBJ1-1	.	TGTGCCAGCAGTCCAGAGCCATCAGGGTTTTTTAGGGAAGAAGCTTTCTTT	CASSPEPSGFFREEAFF
TRBV7-3	.	TRBJ1-1	TRBD1	TGTGCCAGCAGCTTACTTTTCCGGGACAGGGGCACTGAAGCTTTCTTT	CASSLLFRDRGTEAFF
TRBV11-2	.	TRBJ2-1	.	TGTGCCAGCAGCTTAGGGTCACGGGGCTACAATGAGCAGTTCTTC	CASSLGSRGYNEQFF
TRBV7-8	.	TRBJ2-2	.	TGTGCCAGCAGCCTACACGGGGCCGGGGAGCTGTTTTTT	CASSLHGAGELFF
TRBV7-9	.	TRBJ2-7	.	TGTGCCGACCTGACGGACACCCTGGACTACGAGCAGTACTTC	CADLTDTLDYEQYF
TRBV5-6	once	TRBJ1-3	.	TGTGCCAGCAGCTTGGATAGCTACTCTGGAAACACCATATATTTT	CASSLDSYSGNTIYF
TRBV10-3	once	TRBJ2-7	TRBD1	TGTGCCATCAGTGGCTATGCGGGGGACAGGGGGCAATTCACCTACGAGCAGTACTTC	CAISGYAGDRGQFTYEQYF